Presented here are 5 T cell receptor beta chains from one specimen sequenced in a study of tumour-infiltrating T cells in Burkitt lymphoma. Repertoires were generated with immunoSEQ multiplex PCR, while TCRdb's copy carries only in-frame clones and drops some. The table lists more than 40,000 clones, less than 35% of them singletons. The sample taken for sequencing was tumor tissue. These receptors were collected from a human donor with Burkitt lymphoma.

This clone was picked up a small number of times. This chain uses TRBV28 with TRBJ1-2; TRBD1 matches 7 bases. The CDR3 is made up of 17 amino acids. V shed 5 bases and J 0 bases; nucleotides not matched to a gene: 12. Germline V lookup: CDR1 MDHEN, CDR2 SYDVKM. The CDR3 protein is CASSGRTGANANYGYTF. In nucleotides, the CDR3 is TGTGCCAGCAGTGGAAGGACAGGAGCAAACGCTAACTATGGCTACACCTTC.

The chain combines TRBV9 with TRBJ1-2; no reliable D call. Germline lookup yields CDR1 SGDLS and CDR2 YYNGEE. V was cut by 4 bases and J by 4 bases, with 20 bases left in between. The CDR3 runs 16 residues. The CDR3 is CASSPRPLRGGYGYTF. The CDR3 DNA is TGTGCCAGCAGCCCAAGACCCCTCCGGGGAGGCTATGGCTACACCTTC.

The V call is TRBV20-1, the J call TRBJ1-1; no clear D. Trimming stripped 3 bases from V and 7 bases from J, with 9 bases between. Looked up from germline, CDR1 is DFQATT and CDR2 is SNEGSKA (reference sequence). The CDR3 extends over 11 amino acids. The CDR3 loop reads CSASKTVEAFF. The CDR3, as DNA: TGCAGTGCTAGTAAGACGGTTGAAGCTTTCTTT.

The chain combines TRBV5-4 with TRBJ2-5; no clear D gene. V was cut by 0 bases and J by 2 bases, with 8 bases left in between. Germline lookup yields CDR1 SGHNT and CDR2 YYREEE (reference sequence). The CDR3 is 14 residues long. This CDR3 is CASSLAVTQETQYF. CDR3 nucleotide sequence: TGTGCCAGCAGCTTGGCCGTGACACAAGAGACCCAGTACTTC.

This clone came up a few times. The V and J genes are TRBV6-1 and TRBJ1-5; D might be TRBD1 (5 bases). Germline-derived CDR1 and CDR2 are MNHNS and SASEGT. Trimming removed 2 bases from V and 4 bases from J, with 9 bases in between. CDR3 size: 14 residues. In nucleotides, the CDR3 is TGTGCCAGCAGTGAAAGGGGACTTAATCAGCCCCAGCATTTT. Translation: CASSERGLNQPQHF.